This is a list of T cell receptor beta chains from one sample in a study of beta chain features in type 1 diabetes. Clones were sequenced by immunoSEQ multiplex PCR, and TCRdb holds only the in-frame ones, with some missing. In the table there are under 300,000 clones, 7% to 9% of which are singletons. The sequenced sample was central memory CD4+ T cells from blood. These TCRs come from a young woman in good health. CDR3s include the opening cysteine and the closing phenylalanine or tryptophan. Fields, in order: J gene, clone size, D gene, V gene, CDR3 protein, CDR3 DNA. A D gene is named only where the DNA matches it firmly. The size of a clone is reported for some rows only, either as once, few or many, or as a class for expanded clones.

TRBJ1-6 many NA TRBV14 CASSQTGNSPLHF TGTGCCAGCAGCCAGACAGGAAATTCACCCCTCCACTTT
TRBJ2-1 many TRBD2 TRBV15 CATSRDGGLAGNNEQFF TGTGCCACCAGCAGAGATGGAGGACTAGCGGGTAACAATGAGCAGTTCTTC
TRBJ1-1 many NA TRBV7-6 CASSQDLNTEAFF TGTGCCAGCAGCCAAGATCTGAACACTGAAGCTTTCTTT
TRBJ2-1 NA TRBD2 TRBV2 CASSLVSGLGGHEQFF TGTGCCAGCAGCCTTGTTTCGGGACTAGGAGGACATGAGCAGTTCTTC
TRBJ2-5 many TRBD2 TRBV19 CASSIAGGGQETQYF TGTGCCAGTAGTATCGCGGGAGGAGGGCAAGAGACCCAGTACTTC
TRBJ1-6 NA TRBD1 TRBV6-6 CASSYRQGSTGSPLHF TGTGCCAGCAGTTACCGACAGGGGAGTACAGGGTCACCCCTCCACTTT
TRBJ2-3 few TRBD1 TRBV5-1 CASSLLPGQGTDTQYF TGCGCCAGCAGCTTGCTTCCGGGACAGGGCACAGATACGCAGTATTTT
TRBJ2-3 NA NA TRBV2 CASSDLAGTDTQYF TGTGCCAGCAGTGACTTAGCTGGCACAGATACGCAGTATTTT
TRBJ2-1 few NA TRBV5-6 CASSFRSRVNEQFF TGTGCCAGCAGCTTCCGAAGTCGTGTCAATGAGCAGTTCTTC
TRBJ1-4 NA NA TRBV30 CAWSVLSNEKLFF TGTGCCTGGAGTGTTTTGTCGAATGAAAAACTGTTTTTT
TRBJ2-3 few NA TRBV28 CASGLRGLNLRTDTQYF TGTGCCAGCGGACTCCGGGGACTTAACCTTCGCACAGATACGCAGTATTTT
TRBJ1-1 few TRBD1 TRBV7-2 CASSPGQGFVMNTEAFF TGTGCCAGCAGCCCAGGACAGGGCTTCGTCATGAACACTGAAGCTTTCTTT
TRBJ1-2 NA NA TRBV11-3 CASSLAQSGYTF TGTGCCAGCAGCTTAGCCCAGAGCGGCTACACCTTC
TRBJ2-7 once NA TRBV7-2 CASSFSFAAGKYEQYF TGTGCCAGCAGCTTTAGTTTTGCGGCAGGGAAGTACGAGCAGTACTTC
TRBJ2-1 few TRBD2 TRBV30 CAWSAGRSGSSSDEQFF TGTGCCTGGAGCGCCGGACGGAGCGGGAGTTCAAGTGATGAGCAGTTCTTC
TRBJ2-7 few NA TRBV6-4 CASSVGQGDEQYF TGTGCCAGCAGTGTTGGGCAGGGTGACGAGCAGTACTTC
TRBJ1-5 few NA TRBV7-9 CASSLGRSGATQHF TGTGCCAGCAGCTTAGGACGATCAGGGGCGACCCAGCATTTT
TRBJ2-1 NA TRBD2 TRBV7-8 CASSLGTGTTGFF TGTGCCAGCAGCTTGGGCACCGGGACTACAGGGTTCTTC
TRBJ1-1 NA NA TRBV6-6 CASSFDEEVAEAFF TGTGCCAGCAGTTTTGACGAGGAGGTAGCTGAAGCTTTCTTT
TRBJ2-3 few NA TRBV7-9 CASSLGTPDTQYF TGTGCCAGCAGCCTCGGGACCCCAGATACGCAGTATTTT
TRBJ1-6 NA TRBD1 TRBV2 CASRGQEKPFHF TGTGCCAGCAGGGGACAGGAGAAACCTTTCCACTTT
TRBJ2-3 NA TRBD1 TRBV6-1 CASSMALRGLTQYF TGTGCCAGCAGTATGGCCCTCAGGGGGCTGACGCAGTATTTT